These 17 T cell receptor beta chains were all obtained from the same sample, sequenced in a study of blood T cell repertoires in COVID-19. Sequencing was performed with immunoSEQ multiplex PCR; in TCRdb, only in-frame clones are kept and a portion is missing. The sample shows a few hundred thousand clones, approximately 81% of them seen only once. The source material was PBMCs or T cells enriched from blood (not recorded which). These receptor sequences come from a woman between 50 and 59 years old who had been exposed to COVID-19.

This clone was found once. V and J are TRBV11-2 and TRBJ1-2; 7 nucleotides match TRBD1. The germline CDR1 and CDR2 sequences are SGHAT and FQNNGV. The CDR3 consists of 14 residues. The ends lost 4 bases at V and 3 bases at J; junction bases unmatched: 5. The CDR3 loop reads CASSSQDRHYGYTF. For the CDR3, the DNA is TGTGCCAGCAGCTCACAGGACAGGCACTATGGCTACACCTTC.

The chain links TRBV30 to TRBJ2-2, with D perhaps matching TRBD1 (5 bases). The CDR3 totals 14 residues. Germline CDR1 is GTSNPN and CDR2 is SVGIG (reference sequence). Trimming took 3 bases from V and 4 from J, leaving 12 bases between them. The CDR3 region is CAWRGRASTGELFF. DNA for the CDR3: TGTGCCTGGAGGGGCAGGGCTTCCACCGGGGAGCTGTTTTTT. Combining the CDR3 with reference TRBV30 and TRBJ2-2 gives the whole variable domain SQTIHQWPATLVQPVGSPLSLECTVEGTSNPNLYWYRQAAGRGLQLLFYSVGIGQISSEVPQNLSASRPQDRQFILSSKKLLLSDSGFYLCAWRGRASTGELFFGEGSRLTVL.

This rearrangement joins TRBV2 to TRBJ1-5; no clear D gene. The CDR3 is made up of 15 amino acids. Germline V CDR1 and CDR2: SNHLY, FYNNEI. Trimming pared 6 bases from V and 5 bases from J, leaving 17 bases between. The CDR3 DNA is TGTGCCAGCAGGACGCAACCGGGGTTCGATCAGCCCCAGCATTTT. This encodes CASRTQPGFDQPQHF.

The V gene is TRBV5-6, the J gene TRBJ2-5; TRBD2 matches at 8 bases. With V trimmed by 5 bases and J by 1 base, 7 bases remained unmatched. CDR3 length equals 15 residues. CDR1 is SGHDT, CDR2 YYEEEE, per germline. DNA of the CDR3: TGTGCCAGCAGTTCAACGCGGGGGGTCCAAGAGACCCAGTACTTC. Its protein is CASSSTRGVQETQYF.

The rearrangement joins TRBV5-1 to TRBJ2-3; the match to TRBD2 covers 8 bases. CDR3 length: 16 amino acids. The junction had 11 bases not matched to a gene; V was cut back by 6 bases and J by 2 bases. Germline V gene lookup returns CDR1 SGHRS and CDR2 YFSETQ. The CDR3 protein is CASKGVGGGPTDTQYF. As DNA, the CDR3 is TGCGCCAGCAAAGGGGTTGGCGGGGGGCCCACAGATACGCAGTATTTT.

Here the CDR3 DNA reads TGTGCCTGGAGTCCCGAGAGTGGGCACAATCAGCCCCAGCATTTT. Translation gives CAWSPESGHNQPQHF. The chain carries TRBV30 and TRBJ1-5, with no clear D. The CDR3 consists of 15 residues. Germline V gene lookup returns CDR1 GTSNPN and CDR2 SVGIG (reference sequence). V dropped 2 bases and J dropped 3 bases, with 14 bases sitting between them.

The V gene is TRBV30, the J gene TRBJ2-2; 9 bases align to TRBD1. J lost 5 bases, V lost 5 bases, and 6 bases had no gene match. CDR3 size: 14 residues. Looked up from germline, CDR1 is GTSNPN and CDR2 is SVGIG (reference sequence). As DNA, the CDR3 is TGTGCCTGGCAGACCGGGACAGGGACCGGGGAGCTGTTTTTT. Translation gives CAWQTGTGTGELFF.

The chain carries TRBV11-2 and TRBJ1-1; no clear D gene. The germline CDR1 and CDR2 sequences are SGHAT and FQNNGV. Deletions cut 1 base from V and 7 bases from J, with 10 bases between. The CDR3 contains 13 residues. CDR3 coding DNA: TGTGCCAGCAGCTTAGCTTTGGGCCATGAAGCTTTCTTT. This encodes CASSLALGHEAFF. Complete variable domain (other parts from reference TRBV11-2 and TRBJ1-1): EAGVAQSPRYKIIEKRQSVAFWCNPISGHATLYWYQQILGQGPKLLIQFQNNGVVDDSQLPKDRFSAERLKGVDSTLKIQPAKLEDSAVYLCASSLALGHEAFFGQGTRLTVV.

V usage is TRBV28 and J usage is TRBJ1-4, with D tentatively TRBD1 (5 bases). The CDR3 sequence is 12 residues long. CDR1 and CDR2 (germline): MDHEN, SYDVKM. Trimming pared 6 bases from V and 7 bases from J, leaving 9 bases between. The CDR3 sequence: CASRVGGEKLFF. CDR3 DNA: TGTGCCAGCAGGGTCGGGGGTGAAAAACTGTTTTTT.

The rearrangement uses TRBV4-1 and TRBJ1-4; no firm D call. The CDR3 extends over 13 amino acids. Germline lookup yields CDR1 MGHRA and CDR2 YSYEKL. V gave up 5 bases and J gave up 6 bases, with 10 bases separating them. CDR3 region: CASSAHIDEKLFF. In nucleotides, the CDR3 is TGCGCCAGCAGCGCACACATCGATGAAAAACTGTTTTTT.

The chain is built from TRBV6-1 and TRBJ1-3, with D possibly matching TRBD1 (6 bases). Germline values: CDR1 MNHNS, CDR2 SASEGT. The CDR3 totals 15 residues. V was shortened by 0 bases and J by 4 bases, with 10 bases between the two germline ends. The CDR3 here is CASSEAHGQGNTIYF. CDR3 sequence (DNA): TGTGCCAGCAGTGAAGCGCACGGACAGGGAAACACCATATATTTT.

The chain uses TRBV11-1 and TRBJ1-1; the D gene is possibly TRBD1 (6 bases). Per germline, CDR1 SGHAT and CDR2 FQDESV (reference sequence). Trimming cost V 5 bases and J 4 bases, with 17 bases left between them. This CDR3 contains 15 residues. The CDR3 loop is CASSPRQDRRTEAFF. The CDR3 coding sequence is TGTGCCAGCAGCCCCAGACAGGATAGGCGCACTGAAGCTTTCTTT.

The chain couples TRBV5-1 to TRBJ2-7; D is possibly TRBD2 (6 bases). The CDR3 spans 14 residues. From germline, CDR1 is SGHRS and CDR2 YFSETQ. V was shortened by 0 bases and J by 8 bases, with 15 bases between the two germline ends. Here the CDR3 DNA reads TGCGCCAGCAGCTTGGCCGGGGGAGACTTAAAGCAGTACTTC. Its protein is CASSLAGGDLKQYF.

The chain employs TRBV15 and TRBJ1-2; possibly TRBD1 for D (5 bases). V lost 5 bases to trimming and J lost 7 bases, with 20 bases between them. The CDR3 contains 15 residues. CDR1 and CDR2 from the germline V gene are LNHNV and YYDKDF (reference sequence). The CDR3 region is CATSPDSIGSIGYTF. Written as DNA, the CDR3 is TGTGCCACCAGCCCCGACAGTATCGGCTCTATTGGCTACACCTTC.

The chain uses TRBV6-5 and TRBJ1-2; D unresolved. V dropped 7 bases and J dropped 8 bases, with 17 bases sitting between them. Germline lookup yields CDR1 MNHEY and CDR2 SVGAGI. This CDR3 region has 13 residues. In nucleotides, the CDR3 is TGTGCCAGCACCCGTGTCGCCGGAGGGGGCTACACCTTC. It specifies CASTRVAGGGYTF.

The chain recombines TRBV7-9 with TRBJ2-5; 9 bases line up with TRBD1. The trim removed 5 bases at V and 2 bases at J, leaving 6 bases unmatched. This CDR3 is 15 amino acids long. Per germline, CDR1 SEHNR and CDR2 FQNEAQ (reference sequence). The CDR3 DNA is TGTGCCAGCAGCCGCGGACAGGGGCTACAAGAGACCCAGTACTTC. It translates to CASSRGQGLQETQYF. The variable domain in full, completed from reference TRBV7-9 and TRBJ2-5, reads DTGVSQNPRHKITKRGQNVTFRCDPISEHNRLYWYRQTLGQGPEFLTYFQNEAQLEKSRLLSDRFSAERPKGSFSTLEIQRTEQGDSAMYLCASSRGQGLQETQYFGPGTRLLVL.

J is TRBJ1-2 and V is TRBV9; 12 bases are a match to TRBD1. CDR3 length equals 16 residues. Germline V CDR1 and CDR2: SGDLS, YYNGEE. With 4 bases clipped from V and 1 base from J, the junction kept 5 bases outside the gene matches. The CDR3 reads CASSSRDRGRNYGYTF. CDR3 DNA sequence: TGTGCCAGCAGCTCGAGGGACAGGGGGCGTAACTATGGCTACACCTTC.